This T cell receptor beta chain was documented in a study of T cells in Graves' hyperthyroidism and ophthalmopathy. Amplified TCR beta CDR3 regions came from RNA transcripts. HTBI primers were the set used in a first-round RT-PCR of the TCR CDR3. TCRdb recomputed calls from the multiplex PCR reads with MiXCR, one row per CDR3 protein. The table lists about 200,000 distinct CDR3 sequences, around 19% of them singletons. This CDR3 is 15 amino acids long. V lost 4 bases to trimming and J lost 4 bases, with 16 bases between them. Germline V lookup: CDR1 LGHNA, CDR2 YSLEER. This chain links TRBV4-3 with TRBJ1-2; maybe TRBD1 (6 bases). The clonotype comes from a man aged 35-49 years with Graves' hyperthyroidism. Source material: blood. Here the CDR3 reads CASSPTSWGLYGYTF. The CDR3 DNA reads TGCGCCAGCAGCCCGACATCTTGGGGGCTCTATGGCTACACCTTC.